Listed below are T cell receptor beta chains from one sample, sequenced in a study of T cell responses to AZD1222 COVID-19 vaccine. TCRdb keeps only in-frame clones here, not all; method: immunoSEQ multiplex PCR. The table lists roughly 45,000 clones, around 80% of them singletons. The input for sequencing was peripheral blood, taken 28 days after the second AZD1222 dose. The receptors originated from an adult who received the AZD1222 COVID-19 vaccine. CDR3s include the opening cysteine and the closing phenylalanine or tryptophan. The order of the fields is clone size, V gene, J gene, D gene, CDR3 protein, CDR3 DNA. The D gene is left open where the match is weak. Not every row has a clone size; where given, it reads once, few, many or a size class.

>.|TRBV7-9|TRBJ2-7|.
CASSLEAVVNEQYF
TGTGCCAGCAGCTTAGAAGCCGTGGTGAACGAGCAGTACTTC
>.|TRBV11-2|TRBJ2-7|TRBD1
CASSLYIGTGHEQYF
TGTGCCAGCAGCTTATATATAGGGACAGGGCACGAGCAGTACTTC
>.|TRBV5-1|TRBJ1-6|.
CASSSSGSGSPLHF
TGCGCCAGCAGCTCGTCTGGGAGTGGTTCACCCCTCCACTTT
>.|TRBV4-1|TRBJ2-5|TRBD1
CASSQDELGGQGHGRPRAQYF
TGCGCCAGCAGCCAAGATGAATTGGGGGGACAGGGACATGGGAGACCAAGGGCCCAGTACTTC
>few|TRBV19|TRBJ2-7|.
CASNPQGDPYEQYF
TGTGCCAGTAATCCACAGGGCGACCCCTACGAGCAGTACTTC
>.|TRBV19|TRBJ2-6|.
CASTPRQNSGANVLTF
TGTGCCAGTACCCCGCGACAGAACTCTGGGGCCAACGTCCTGACTTTC
>.|TRBV29-1|TRBJ2-4|.
CSVPGELVGAKNIQYF
TGCAGCGTCCCGGGGGAACTTGTAGGGGCCAAAAACATTCAGTACTTC
>.|TRBV2|TRBJ2-2|.
CASSVQGTTGELFF
TGTGCCAGCAGCGTTCAGGGGACCACCGGGGAGCTGTTTTTT
>.|TRBV30|TRBJ1-4|.
CAWSGLGGLSNEKLFF
TGTGCCTGGAGTGGCCTTGGGGGACTCAGTAATGAAAAACTGTTTTTT
>.|TRBV27|TRBJ2-7|.
CASSLLRGYEQYF
TGTGCCAGCAGTTTACTCAGGGGCTACGAGCAGTACTTC
>.|TRBV6-1|TRBJ1-2|.
CASSEDGLPRYGYTF
TGTGCCAGCAGTGAAGACGGCCTTCCCCGTTATGGCTACACCTTC
>.|TRBV5-1|TRBJ2-2|.
CASSLAQGSGELFF
TGCGCCAGCAGCTTGGCTCAGGGGTCCGGGGAGCTGTTTTTT
>.|TRBV5-1|TRBJ2-1|TRBD2
CASRYGGTSGHNEQFF
TGCGCCAGCAGGTATGGCGGGACTAGCGGACACAATGAGCAGTTCTTC
>few|TRBV9|TRBJ1-1|TRBD1
CASSVLPAGGTEAFF
TGTGCCAGCAGCGTACTTCCCGCAGGGGGCACTGAAGCTTTCTTT
>few|TRBV6-1|TRBJ2-2|TRBD2
CASSEPPRERLNTGELFF
TGTGCCAGCAGTGAACCCCCGCGGGAGAGGCTAAACACCGGGGAGCTGTTTTTT
>.|TRBV15|TRBJ2-1|.
CATSRVTGTHNEQFF
TGTGCCACCAGCAGAGTCACCGGGACCCACAATGAGCAGTTCTTC
>.|TRBV7-3|TRBJ2-1|.
CASSPKMPSGNEQFF
TGTGCCAGCAGCCCGAAGATGCCTTCCGGCAATGAGCAGTTCTTC
>.|TRBV14|TRBJ1-2|.
CASSQEVTSNYGYTF
TGTGCCAGCAGCCAAGAGGTCACTTCTAACTATGGCTACACCTTC
>.|TRBV15|TRBJ2-4|.
CATSRESTGIQYF
TGTGCCACCAGCAGAGAAAGTACGGGCATTCAGTACTTC
>few|TRBV7-9|TRBJ2-5|TRBD2
CASSLARGEFETQYF
TGTGCCAGCAGCTTAGCGCGGGGGGAGTTCGAGACCCAGTACTTC
>once|TRBV30|TRBJ2-7|.
CAWSVQGSSEQYF
TGTGCCTGGAGTGTACAAGGGTCCTCCGAGCAGTACTTC
>.|TRBV7-9|TRBJ2-2|TRBD1
CAGTGGNTGELFF
TGTGCCGGGACAGGGGGCAACACCGGGGAGCTGTTTTTT
>.|TRBV5-1|TRBJ2-5|TRBD2
CASSLVGGASGETQYF
TGCGCCAGCAGCTTGGTCGGGGGGGCCTCGGGAGAGACCCAGTACTTC